Listed here are 23 T cell receptor beta chains from one sample, sequenced in a study of PD-1 blockade in classical Hodgkin lymphoma. This table comes from immunoSEQ multiplex PCR, and its TCRdb copy is limited to in-frame clones, with some not included. The sample holds tens of thousands of clones; approximately 80% are singletons and the top ten take 19%. Time point specified: cycle 4 day 1 (C4D1), after 5 to 7 weeks of nivolumab. Following autologous stem cell transplantation, relapse occurred in every patient, and exposure to brentuximab vedotin varied. The material was peripheral blood mononuclear cells (PBMCs), obtained before the fourth cycle of nivolumab. These receptors were collected from a human donor with classical Hodgkin lymphoma.

This clone is large within its sample. This chain joins TRBV6-5 and TRBJ2-1; tentatively, D is TRBD1 or TRBD2 (5 bases each). Trimming cost V 0 bases and J 2 bases, with 11 bases left between them. The length of the CDR3 is 16 residues. Per germline, CDR1 MNHEY and CDR2 SVGAGI. The CDR3 loop reads CASSYSEEDTYNEQFF. The CDR3 coding sequence is TGTGCCAGCAGTTACTCAGAGGAGGACACCTACAATGAGCAGTTCTTC.

The chain employs TRBV4-1 and TRBJ1-2; TRBD1 matches at 9 bases. This CDR3 contains 15 residues. Per the germline V gene, CDR1 is MGHRA and CDR2 is YSYEKL. Germline trimming cut 4 bases from V and 4 bases from J; bases unmatched to any gene: 7. CDR3 region: CASSPMTGGSYGYTF. The CDR3 DNA is TGCGCCAGCAGCCCGATGACAGGGGGGAGCTATGGCTACACCTTC.

This chain links TRBV14 with TRBJ1-1, with D possibly TRBD1 on 6 matching bases. CDR1 and CDR2 (germline): SGHDN, FVKESK. The V and J ends lost 0 bases and 0 bases respectively, with 8 bases between them. The CDR3 is 15 residues long. For the CDR3, the DNA is TGTGCCAGCAGCCAAGAGGGGACACTGAACACTGAAGCTTTCTTT. This encodes CASSQEGTLNTEAFF. Together with reference TRBV14 and TRBJ1-1, the CDR3 gives the full variable domain: EAGVTQFPSHSVIEKGQTVTLRCDPISGHDNLYWYRRVMGKEIKFLLHFVKESKQDESGMPNNRFLAERTGGTYSTLKVQPAELEDSGVYFCASSQEGTLNTEAFFGQGTRLTVV.

This clone was seen just once. This sequence joins TRBV7-2 and TRBJ1-1, with 8 nucleotides matching TRBD1. The CDR3 is 14 amino acids. From germline, CDR1 is SGHTA and CDR2 FQGNSA. With 5 bases clipped from V and 4 bases from J, the junction kept 6 bases outside the gene matches. The CDR3 spells CASSRRGLSTEAFF. CDR3 nucleotide sequence: TGTGCCAGCAGCCGCAGGGGGCTGAGCACTGAAGCTTTCTTT.

V is TRBV5-4 and J is TRBJ1-2; possibly TRBD1 for D (6 bases). The CDR3 is made up of 16 amino acids. With 4 bases removed from V and 6 bases from J, the gap between germline ends came to 22 bases. Germline V gene lookup returns CDR1 SGHNT and CDR2 YYREEE (reference sequence). CDR3 sequence: CASSGQRNRAGNGYTF. The DNA of the CDR3 is TGTGCCAGCAGCGGCCAGAGAAACAGGGCCGGGAATGGCTACACCTTC.

The V and J genes are TRBV4-2 and TRBJ2-6; 7 nucleotides align to TRBD1. J was trimmed by 1 base and V by 2 bases; bases with no gene match: 8. The CDR3 spans 18 residues. The V gene's germline CDR1 is LGHNA and CDR2 YNFKEQ. The CDR3 DNA reads as TGTGCCAGCAGCCAAACGCCGGGACAGAAGTCTGGGGCCAACGTCCTGACTTTC. The encoded protein is CASSQTPGQKSGANVLTF.

This chain links TRBV14 with TRBJ1-3; D not certain. Germline CDR1 and CDR2: SGHDN and FVKESK. V lost 0 bases and J 9 bases, leaving 6 bases between the germline ends. The CDR3 contains 12 residues. CDR3 nucleotide sequence: TGTGCCAGCAGCCAAGAGAGTACCACCATATATTTT. Amino acids: CASSQESTTIYF.

The rearrangement uses TRBV6-5 and TRBJ1-2; D remains ambiguous. This CDR3 spans 14 amino acids. Germline-derived CDR1 and CDR2 are MNHEY and SVGAGI. V shed 2 bases and J shed 2 bases, with 9 bases lying between them. CDR3 loop: CASSYGGVNYGYTF. The CDR3 DNA reads as TGTGCCAGCAGTTACGGTGGGGTGAACTATGGCTACACCTTC.

The V gene is TRBV5-1, the J gene TRBJ2-5; 13 positions agree with TRBD2. The CDR3 covers 18 residues. V lost 0 bases and J lost 3; bases outside the gene matches: 8. Per the germline V gene, CDR1 is SGHRS and CDR2 is YFSETQ. Written as DNA, the CDR3 is TGCGCCAGCAGCTTGGGTACCACTAGCGGGAGGGCCGAAGAGACCCAGTACTTC. This gives the protein CASSLGTTSGRAEETQYF.

This clone was recorded once. DNA for the CDR3: TGTGCCAGTAGCCAAAGAGCGGGACAGGGGATCAACGAGCAGTACTTC. Translated, it gives CASSQRAGQGINEQYF. The rearrangement joins TRBV19 to TRBJ2-7; 10 bases are a match to TRBD1. This CDR3 comprises 16 residues. Germline-derived CDR1 and CDR2 are LNHDA and SQIVND (reference sequence). Losses at the gene ends were 6 bases for V and 5 bases for J; bases not matched to a gene: 13.

The gene calls are TRBV10-3 and TRBJ2-1; 8 bases are a match to TRBD2. Trimming removed 6 bases from V and 8 bases from J; junction bases left unmatched: 12. The length of the CDR3 is 15 residues. Per germline, CDR1 ENHRY and CDR2 SYGVKD. The CDR3 sequence is CAISGAGAHPYEQFF. DNA for the CDR3: TGTGCCATCAGCGGAGCGGGAGCGCATCCGTATGAGCAGTTCTTC.

DNA for the CDR3: TGTGCCAGCAGATTCGGGGGGGATTCCTATGGCTACACCTTC. Protein product: CASRFGGDSYGYTF. J is TRBJ1-2 and V is TRBV6-1, with D perhaps matching TRBD1 (5 bases). Trimming pared 6 bases from V and 4 bases from J, leaving 15 bases between. Per germline, CDR1 MNHNS and CDR2 SASEGT. The CDR3 totals 14 residues.

This clone was seen just once. V gene TRBV7-9 combines with J gene TRBJ1-2; perhaps TRBD1 as D (5 bases). This CDR3 region has 15 residues. Germline V CDR1 and CDR2: SEHNR, FQNEAQ (reference sequence). With 5 bases removed from V and 0 bases from J, the gap between germline ends came to 13 bases. In nucleotides, the CDR3 is TGTGCCAGCAGCCCCAAGACAGCGACTAACTATGGCTACACCTTC. This encodes CASSPKTATNYGYTF.

The genes are TRBV4-3 and TRBJ2-1; 8 nucleotides match TRBD2. CDR3 length: 15 residues. From germline, CDR1 is LGHNA and CDR2 YSLEER. The V segment lost 3 bases and the J segment 7 bases; nucleotides outside the gene matches: 8. CDR3 loop: CASSQGSGTSNEQFF. In nucleotides, the CDR3 is TGCGCCAGCAGCCAGGGATCCGGGACTAGTAATGAGCAGTTCTTC.

This chain joins TRBV11-2 and TRBJ2-3; TRBD2 matches 8 bases. The germline gives CDR1 SGHAT, CDR2 FQNNGV. J lost 9 bases, V lost 5 bases, and 16 bases had no gene match. The length of the CDR3 is 16 residues. CDR3 in amino acids: CASSTRRDSRGETQYF. The CDR3 DNA is TGTGCCAGCAGCACGCGCCGGGACTCGCGGGGGGAAACGCAGTATTTT. Full variable domain (missing parts from reference TRBV11-2 and TRBJ2-3): EAGVAQSPRYKIIEKRQSVAFWCNPISGHATLYWYQQILGQGPKLLIQFQNNGVVDDSQLPKDRFSAERLKGVDSTLKIQPAKLEDSAVYLCASSTRRDSRGETQYFGPGTRLTVL.

This chain links TRBV6-5 with TRBJ1-4; D perhaps matches TRBD1 (5 bases). The CDR3 loop spans 14 amino acids. V was shortened by 8 bases and J by 7 bases, with 17 bases between the two germline ends. CDR1 MNHEY and CDR2 SVGAGI come from the germline V gene. CDR3 in DNA: TGTGCCAGCGGATTACCGGGGGGTGGTGAAAAACTGTTTTTT. It translates to CASGLPGGGEKLFF.

V gene TRBV6-1 combines with J gene TRBJ2-7; D is uncertain. Germline V gene data show CDR1 as MNHNS and CDR2 as SASEGT. V was trimmed by 8 bases and J by 1 base, leaving 18 bases between them. The CDR3 sequence is 15 residues long. CDR3 DNA: TGTGCCAGCCGACCGGGTCGGGCAAATTCCTACGAGCAGTACTTC. Encoded protein: CASRPGRANSYEQYF.

CDR3 region: CASSLKAGGMNTEAFF. As DNA, the CDR3 is TGTGCCAGCAGCTTAAAGGCAGGGGGTATGAACACTGAAGCTTTCTTT. This sequence joins TRBV7-3 and TRBJ1-1; 7 nucleotides agree with TRBD1. The ends lost 1 base at V and 0 bases at J; junction bases unmatched: 5. The CDR3 runs 16 residues. CDR1 and CDR2 from the germline V gene are SGHTA and FQGTGA.

This clone was seen just once. The V and J genes are TRBV4-1 and TRBJ2-3, with TRBD2 matching 10 bases. Germline CDR1 and CDR2: MGHRA and YSYEKL. The CDR3 sequence is 15 residues long. V lost 5 bases to trimming and J lost 1 base; unmatched junction nucleotides: 3. The CDR3 spells CASSYGTSGTDTQYF. DNA for the CDR3: TGCGCCAGCAGCTACGGGACTAGCGGCACAGATACGCAGTATTTT.

The chain combines TRBV27 with TRBJ2-7, with D hard to call. V shed 2 bases and J shed 3 bases, with 11 bases lying between them. Germline V gene lookup returns CDR1 MNHEY and CDR2 SMNVEV (reference sequence). The CDR3 has 14 residues. The CDR3 nucleotides are TGTGCCAGCAGTTTAATCGGGCACATCTACGAGCAGTACTTC. Translating it yields CASSLIGHIYEQYF.

The chain is built from TRBV10-3 and TRBJ2-5, with a weak D call TRBD1 (6 bases). CDR1 is ENHRY, CDR2 SYGVKD, per germline. Trimming pared 2 bases from V and 4 bases from J, leaving 8 bases between. This CDR3 has 13 amino acids. The CDR3: CAISERGGETQYF. Written as DNA, the CDR3 is TGTGCCATCAGTGAGCGAGGGGGAGAGACCCAGTACTTC.

The V call is TRBV4-2, the J call TRBJ1-1; a possible D gene is TRBD1 (5 bases). V lost 0 bases, J lost 7 bases, and 18 bases lay in between. The CDR3 loop spans 16 amino acids. The V gene's germline CDR1 is LGHNA and CDR2 YNFKEQ. The CDR3 bases are TGTGCCAGCAGCCAAGATTCTAACCGGGACCTGGGTGAAGCTTTCTTT. It codes for CASSQDSNRDLGEAFF.

This clone came up once. The chain has TRBV7-2 and TRBJ2-1; 7 nucleotides match TRBD2. The V gene end was trimmed by 5 bases and the J gene end by 2 bases; junction bases not matched to a gene: 6. The CDR3 contains 15 residues. Germline-derived CDR1 and CDR2 are SGHTA and FQGNSA. The CDR3 here is CASSATGGPYNEQFF. CDR3 nucleotide sequence: TGTGCCAGCAGCGCGACGGGGGGTCCCTACAATGAGCAGTTCTTC.